This paragraph covers one T cell receptor (beta chain) sequence. Its cognate antigen is unknown. V gave up 6 bases and J gave up 0 bases, with 3 bases separating them. The CDR3 consists of 12 residues. CDR1 is KGHSH, CDR2 LQKENI, per germline. The data are from a study of T cell responses to AZD1222 COVID-19 vaccine. Study findings and constraints: Spike-wide coverage was observed for vaccine-associated CD4 TCRs, with dominant responses at 160-218 and 743-854. The donor group comprised mostly white British people and more females; the analysis possibly underestimated clonal diversity.

Sequencing used immunoSEQ multiplex PCR; TCRdb keeps in-frame clones, though not all of them. Among 95,000 to 110,000 clones listed, around nine tenths were seen once. Specimen: peripheral blood, collected on day 0 of AZD1222 vaccination. The TCR sequence derives from an adult in good health. The gene calls are TRBV18 and TRBJ1-5; D not resolved. The CDR3 region is CASSDSNQPQHF. CDR3 bases: TGTGCCAGCTCGGATAGCAATCAGCCCCAGCATTTT. The complete variable domain, with remaining parts taken from reference TRBV18 and TRBJ1-5, reads NAGVMQNPRHLVRRRGQEARLRCSPMKGHSHVYWYRQLPEEGLKFMVYLQKENIIDESGMPKERFSAEFPKEGPSILRIQQVVRGDSAAYFCASSDSNQPQHFGDGTRLSIL.